One and the same sample provided the 13 T cell receptor beta chains below, sequenced in a study of control samples from healthy donors and cancer patients (dated by TCRdb to about 2020). The library was produced with the immunoSEQ multiplex PCR assay. This is the immuneACCESS table as TCRdb keeps it, with only in-frame sequences that have V and J called. A part of the clones is gone; compared with another copy, unresolved V genes explain less than half, and the rest is unexplained. For this sample there are 140,000 to 150,000 clones; approximately 91% appear just once. The top ten clones comprise under 4% of the sample. The sequenced sample consisted of blood. The origin of the receptors is a man aged 30 to 39 in good health.

V is TRBV13 and J is TRBJ1-2, with TRBD1 matching over 9 bases. V lost 2 bases and J lost 6; bases outside the gene matches: 10. Germline assignment: CDR1 PRHDT and CDR2 FYEKMQ (reference sequence). The CDR3 extends over 16 amino acids. CDR3 residues: CASSLRGPGQGDGYTF. CDR3 sequence (DNA): TGTGCCAGCAGCTTAAGAGGGCCGGGACAGGGTGATGGCTACACCTTC.

This chain joins TRBV6-4 and TRBJ1-1; 8 bases map to TRBD1. The junction had 4 bases not matched to a gene; V was cut back by 10 bases and J by 0 bases. Per the germline V gene, CDR1 is MRHNA and CDR2 is SNTAGT. The CDR3 contains 13 residues. CDR3 in amino acids: CANRTGLNTEAFF. CDR3 nucleotides: TGTGCCAACAGGACAGGGCTGAACACTGAAGCTTTCTTT.

The sample holds one count of this clone. The chain has TRBV6-5 and TRBJ2-7; D is unclear. Germline V lookup: CDR1 MNHEY, CDR2 SVGAGI. Trimming took off 11 bases at V and 4 bases at J, with 12 bases between the two ends. The CDR3 contains 11 residues. The CDR3 DNA is TGTGCCCTATCTGTATATTACGAGCAGTACTTC. Protein product: CALSVYYEQYF.

This clone was counted between two and nine times. This CDR3 is CASSTTGVYEKLFF. CDR3 nucleotides: TGTGCCAGCAGTACGACAGGGGTATATGAAAAACTGTTTTTT. J is TRBJ1-4 and V is TRBV27; 8 nucleotides align to TRBD1. The V segment lost 5 bases and the J segment 6 bases; nucleotides outside the gene matches: 5. Germline assignment: CDR1 MNHEY and CDR2 SMNVEV (reference sequence). This CDR3 has 14 residues.

The genes are TRBV9 and TRBJ2-1; 7 bases align to TRBD2. V lost 0 bases and J lost 7; bases outside the gene matches: 7. The germline CDR1 and CDR2 sequences are SGDLS and YYNGEE. The CDR3 extends over 15 amino acids. The CDR3 loop is CASSVVGGFGNEQFF. The CDR3, as DNA: TGTGCCAGCAGCGTAGTCGGGGGGTTCGGGAATGAGCAGTTCTTC.

The rearrangement uses TRBV4-1 and TRBJ2-1, with TRBD1 as a possible D gene (6 bases). This CDR3 comprises 12 residues. V was shortened by 4 bases and J by 6 bases, with 7 bases between the two germline ends. Looked up from germline, CDR1 is MGHRA and CDR2 is YSYEKL. In DNA form, the CDR3 reads TGCGCCAGCAGCCCGACAGGCAATGAGCAGTTCTTC. Protein sequence: CASSPTGNEQFF.

The V gene is TRBV30, the J gene TRBJ2-1; TRBD2 matches at 7 bases. J lost 9 bases, V lost 0 bases, and 14 bases had no gene match. In germline, CDR1 is GTSNPN, CDR2 SVGIG (reference sequence). The CDR3 covers 16 residues. CDR3 coding DNA: TGTGCCTGGAGTGTAGACCGCCCAAGTCTAGCGGTTGAGCAGTTCTTC. Translating it yields CAWSVDRPSLAVEQFF.

The CDR3 region has the DNA TGTGCCAGCAGCCAAGAACTAGCGGGGAACACAGATACGCAGTATTTT. Protein: CASSQELAGNTDTQYF. The chain combines TRBV3-1 (or the pseudogene TRBV3-2) with TRBJ2-3, with 10 positions matching TRBD2. Germline lookup yields CDR1 LGHDT and CDR2 YNNKEL (reference sequence). V was clipped by 0 bases and J by 2 bases; unmatched bases: 2. The CDR3 is 16 residues long.

The V call is TRBV5-1, the J call TRBJ2-1; D is uncertain. Germline V lookup: CDR1 SGHRS, CDR2 YFSETQ. The CDR3 covers 15 residues. Deletions cut 2 bases from V and 4 bases from J, with 13 bases between. This CDR3 reads CASSFPDPPYNEQFF. The DNA for the CDR3 is TGCGCCAGCAGCTTCCCGGACCCGCCATACAATGAGCAGTTCTTC.

The gene calls are TRBV28 and TRBJ2-1; 10 bases agree with TRBD1. CDR1 MDHEN and CDR2 SYDVKM come from the germline V gene. This CDR3 has 16 residues. The V gene end was trimmed by 8 bases and the J gene end by 1 base; junction bases not matched to a gene: 8. The CDR3 bases are TGTGCCAGCGCCGGGACAGGGGCCTATTCCTACAATGAGCAGTTCTTC. Protein sequence: CASAGTGAYSYNEQFF. Together with reference TRBV28 and TRBJ2-1, the CDR3 gives the full variable domain: DVKVTQSSRYLVKRTGEKVFLECVQDMDHENMFWYRQDPGLGLRLIYFSYDVKMKEKGDIPEGYSVSREKKERFSLILESASTNQTSMYLCASAGTGAYSYNEQFFGPGTRLTVL.

This clone was seen once. J is TRBJ1-1 and V is TRBV5-4, with TRBD1 identical over 9 bases. Losses at the gene ends were 3 bases for V and 4 bases for J; bases not matched to a gene: 4. Germline V CDR1 and CDR2: SGHNT, YYREEE (reference sequence). The CDR3 length is 14 residues. As DNA, the CDR3 is TGTGCCAGCAGCTCAGGACAGGGGCGCACTGAAGCTTTCTTT. The encoded protein is CASSSGQGRTEAFF.

This chain uses TRBV15 with TRBJ1-1, with D perhaps TRBD1 (6 bases). Trimming shortened V by 1 base and J by 8 bases, and 11 bases separated the two germline ends. CDR1 and CDR2 (germline): LNHNV, YYDKDF (reference sequence). The CDR3 spans 13 residues. The DNA of the CDR3 is TGTGCCACCAGCAGAGCTAGCGGACAGGAAGCTTTCTTT. Protein: CATSRASGQEAFF.

This sequence joins TRBV28 and TRBJ2-7, with D perhaps TRBD2 (5 bases). Germline CDR1 is MDHEN and CDR2 is SYDVKM. This CDR3 contains 13 residues. V lost 7 bases, J lost 6 bases, and 16 bases lay in between. The chain's CDR3 is CASNPSRAGEQYF. CDR3 in DNA: TGTGCCAGCAATCCGTCGAGGGCGGGCGAGCAGTACTTC.